Below are 28 T cell receptor beta chains sequenced from a single sample in a study of T cell responses to AZD1222 COVID-19 vaccine. TCRdb keeps only in-frame clones here, not all; method: immunoSEQ multiplex PCR. The table has 75,000 to 90,000 clones, more than 75% seen once; the top ten hold approximately 13%. The sample consisted of peripheral blood, taken on day 0 of AZD1222 vaccination. The receptors here all came from an adult in good health.

The V gene is TRBV7-2, the J gene TRBJ1-6; the D is unclear. The CDR3 loop spans 14 amino acids. CDR1 is SGHTA, CDR2 FQGNSA, per germline. Deletions cut 7 bases from V and 5 bases from J, with 12 bases between. The CDR3 is CASNEGIHNSPLHF. The CDR3, as DNA: TGTGCCAGCAATGAGGGTATCCATAATTCACCCCTCCACTTT.

V usage is TRBV7-8 and J usage is TRBJ1-5; 8 nucleotides line up with TRBD1. Germline CDR1 SGHVS, CDR2 FQNEAQ. Germline trimming cut 5 bases from V and 5 bases from J; bases unmatched to any gene: 8. The CDR3 has 15 residues. The CDR3 sequence: CASSIDGTGYQPQHF. The CDR3 coding sequence is TGTGCCAGCAGCATCGACGGGACAGGATATCAGCCCCAGCATTTT.

The chain recombines TRBV2 with TRBJ1-6, with a tentative D call TRBD1 (5 bases). The V and J ends lost 5 bases and 0 bases respectively, with 14 bases between them. Per the germline V gene, CDR1 is SNHLY and CDR2 is FYNNEI. The CDR3 loop spans 17 amino acids. The DNA for the CDR3 is TGTGCCAGCAGTTCAGACCCCGACAGCTCCTATAATTCACCCCTCCACTTT. It yields the protein CASSSDPDSSYNSPLHF.

This sequence joins TRBV9 and TRBJ2-7; TRBD1 matches 8 bases. CDR1 and CDR2 from the germline V gene are SGDLS and YYNGEE. After removal of 0 bases from V and 6 bases from J, the junction contained 8 bases not matched to a gene. The CDR3 extends over 15 amino acids. The CDR3 DNA reads as TGTGCCAGCAGCGTAGGCAGGGGGCAACAGTTCGAGCAGTACTTC. Protein: CASSVGRGQQFEQYF.

In DNA form, the CDR3 reads TGTGCCAGCAGTTACGGGGGGACCGGGGAGCTGTTTTTT. This gives the protein CASSYGGTGELFF. The chain links TRBV6-6 to TRBJ2-2; possible D gene TRBD2, 6 bases. The CDR3 has 13 residues. The germline CDR1 and CDR2 sequences are MNHNY and SVGAGI (reference sequence). Trimming pared 2 bases from V and 5 bases from J, leaving 6 bases between.

This CDR3 reads CASSRGGVAEAFF. In DNA form, the CDR3 reads TGTGCCAGCAGCCGGGGCGGTGTCGCTGAAGCTTTCTTT. This rearrangement joins TRBV6-5 to TRBJ1-1; tentative D call: TRBD1 (5 bases). V was clipped by 6 bases and J by 6 bases, with 14 bases between them. Germline CDR1 is MNHEY and CDR2 is SVGAGI. This CDR3 is built from 13 residues.

In DNA form, the CDR3 reads TGCGCCAGCAGCGGGGGAGGGCCTGGAAACACCATATATTTT. Residues: CASSGGGPGNTIYF. The chain has TRBV5-1 and TRBJ1-3; the D gene is possibly TRBD1 (5 bases). Deletions cut 4 bases from V and 2 bases from J, with 10 bases between. Per the germline V gene, CDR1 is SGHRS and CDR2 is YFSETQ. This CDR3 has 14 amino acids.

The rearrangement joins TRBV5-6 to TRBJ2-1, with D unclear. Germline V lookup: CDR1 SGHDT, CDR2 YYEEEE. V lost 5 bases and J 7 bases, leaving 13 bases between the germline ends. The CDR3 consists of 13 residues. DNA for the CDR3: TGTGCCAGCAGAGAAGGTGGGGAAAATGAGCAGTTCTTC. Its translation: CASREGGENEQFF.

The V call is TRBV7-9, the J call TRBJ1-6; D unresolved. Germline V gene lookup returns CDR1 SEHNR and CDR2 FQNEAQ (reference sequence). Trimming stripped 1 base from V and 7 bases from J, with 11 bases between. This CDR3 has 15 residues. The CDR3 DNA is TGTGCCAGCAGCTTAGGAGCAGAAACAAATTCACCCCTCCACTTT. It is translated as CASSLGAETNSPLHF.

The chain combines TRBV27 with TRBJ1-5; 7 nucleotides line up with TRBD1. J lost 3 bases, V lost 1 base, and 3 bases had no gene match. The CDR3 consists of 15 residues. Germline CDR1 MNHEY, CDR2 SMNVEV (reference sequence). The CDR3 reads CASSLLQGNNQPQHF. The DNA of the CDR3 is TGTGCCAGCAGTTTATTACAGGGGAACAATCAGCCCCAGCATTTT.

This chain joins TRBV6-2 or TRBV6-3 and TRBJ2-5; TRBD1 or TRBD2 may be the D gene (7 bases each). The germline CDR1 and CDR2 sequences are MNHEY and SVGEGT. This CDR3 spans 18 amino acids. The V and J ends lost 0 bases and 5 bases respectively, with 22 bases between them. DNA for the CDR3: TGTGCCAGCAGTTACTCCCCGAGGGACAGAGGGGGGGGTGAGACCCAGTACTTC. Its protein product is CASSYSPRDRGGGETQYF.

The rearrangement joins TRBV18 to TRBJ2-2; D gene uncertain. The V gene lost 0 bases and the J gene lost 6 bases, with 8 bases spanning the gap. The germline CDR1 and CDR2 sequences are KGHSH and LQKENI. The CDR3 spans 14 residues. CDR3: CASSPPFLAGELFF. CDR3 coding DNA: TGTGCCAGCTCACCACCCTTTTTGGCCGGGGAGCTGTTTTTT.

The rearrangement joins TRBV6-5 to TRBJ2-7; perhaps TRBD2 as D (5 bases). CDR1 MNHEY and CDR2 SVGAGI come from the germline V gene. Trimming pared 2 bases from V and 5 bases from J, leaving 16 bases between. This CDR3 region has 15 residues. The CDR3 region has the DNA TGTGCCAGCAGTTACCGGGTACAGAACGGGGACGAGCAGTACTTC. Translated, it gives CASSYRVQNGDEQYF.

The rearrangement joins TRBV6-5 to TRBJ1-1; 9 bases are a match to TRBD1. The junction had 4 bases not matched to a gene; V was cut back by 4 bases and J by 1 base. The CDR3 runs 15 residues. From germline, CDR1 is MNHEY and CDR2 SVGAGI. CDR3 residues: CASSSWDRANTEAFF. The CDR3 DNA follows: TGTGCCAGCAGTTCCTGGGACAGGGCGAACACTGAAGCTTTCTTT.

The chain uses TRBV5-1 and TRBJ1-2, with TRBD1 identical over 9 bases. After removal of 4 bases from V and 6 bases from J, the junction contained 7 bases not matched to a gene. Germline CDR1 and CDR2: SGHRS and YFSETQ. The CDR3 consists of 14 residues. CDR3 sequence reads: CASSDLTGGNGYTF. CDR3 DNA: TGCGCCAGCAGCGACCTGACAGGGGGAAATGGCTACACCTTC.

The chain links TRBV21-1 to TRBJ2-7. TRBV21-1 is labeled a pseudogene. The CDR3 consists of 14 residues. As DNA, the CDR3 is TGTGCCAGCAGCAAAAGGGACCGCTTCTACGAGCAGTACTTC. Translation: CASSKRDRFYEQYF.

The CDR3 nucleotides are TGCGCCAGCAGCCAAGAACCCGGAGACCCACGTTACGGGGAGCTGTTTTTT. Translating it yields CASSQEPGDPRYGELFF. This chain uses TRBV4-3 with TRBJ2-2; D is ambiguous. The V gene's germline CDR1 is LGHNA and CDR2 YSLEER. Trimming left V 0 bases short and J 7 bases short, with 18 bases between. The CDR3 is 17 residues long.

The chain uses TRBV6-2 or TRBV6-3 and TRBJ1-5, with D maybe TRBD1 (5 bases). This CDR3 has 17 amino acids. Looked up from germline, CDR1 is MNHEY and CDR2 is SVGEGT. V lost 5 bases and J lost 4, with 21 bases in between. As DNA, the CDR3 is TGTGCCAGCAGTCATGGGTTCAGGCTGGGGCCGAATCAGCCCCAGCATTTT. Translation gives CASSHGFRLGPNQPQHF.

The V gene is TRBV2, the J gene TRBJ2-3; unclear D gene. The V and J ends lost 5 bases and 6 bases respectively, with 6 bases between them. The CDR3 has 11 amino acids. Germline CDR1 and CDR2: SNHLY and FYNNEI. Written as DNA, the CDR3 is TGTGCCAGCAGTTTGGGGGATACGCAGTATTTT. Translation: CASSLGDTQYF.

The genes are TRBV20-1 and TRBJ1-3, with 7 positions matching TRBD1. Per the germline V gene, CDR1 is DFQATT and CDR2 is SNEGSKA (reference sequence). The CDR3 is 15 residues long. The V segment lost 3 bases and the J segment 3 bases; nucleotides outside the gene matches: 8. This CDR3 is CSASSVGGFGNTIYF. As DNA, the CDR3 is TGCAGTGCTAGTTCGGTAGGGGGCTTTGGAAACACCATATATTTT.

This chain connects TRBV5-4 to TRBJ1-2, with a tentative D call TRBD1 (5 bases). Trimming cost V 4 bases and J 3 bases, with 13 bases left between them. Germline V gene data show CDR1 as SGHNT and CDR2 as YYREEE (reference sequence). CDR3 length: 14 residues. As DNA, the CDR3 is TGTGCCAGCAGCGTGGGCAGGGAAGACTATGGCTACACCTTC. Protein sequence: CASSVGREDYGYTF.

This CDR3 reads CASSFTGTNNSPLHF. The CDR3 DNA follows: TGTGCCAGCAGCTTTACGGGCACCAATAATTCACCCCTCCACTTT. This rearrangement joins TRBV5-5 to TRBJ1-6; no definite D call. The CDR3 is 15 amino acids. Trimming shortened V by 2 bases and J by 5 bases, and 11 bases separated the two germline ends. From germline, CDR1 is SGHKS and CDR2 YYEKEE (reference sequence).

The chain uses TRBV7-6 and TRBJ2-5, with 7 bases aligning to TRBD1. Trimming at V came to 7 bases and at J to 7 bases, leaving 21 bases not matched to a gene. The CDR3 sequence is 17 residues long. Germline V gene data show CDR1 as SGHVS and CDR2 as FNYEAQ. CDR3 bases: TGTGCCAGCATCTTCAACTCCGGGACAGCAGTCGGTGGGACCCAGTACTTC. Protein product: CASIFNSGTAVGGTQYF.

This clone was counted a few times. The chain is built from TRBV9 and TRBJ1-1; D uncertain. V was cut by 3 bases and J by 1 base, with 13 bases left in between. The CDR3 is 15 amino acids. The V gene's germline CDR1 is SGDLS and CDR2 YYNGEE. The CDR3 region has the DNA TGTGCCAGCAGCGGGTACTCAAGGGAGAACACTGAAGCTTTCTTT. This encodes CASSGYSRENTEAFF.

The chain combines TRBV27 with TRBJ2-1, with 7 bases matching TRBD2. Germline V gene sequence: CDR1 MNHEY, CDR2 SMNVEV (reference sequence). V lost 2 bases to trimming and J lost 9 bases; unmatched junction nucleotides: 7. This CDR3 region has 14 residues. The CDR3 protein is CASSLGLAASEQFF. CDR3 nucleotide sequence: TGTGCCAGCAGTTTAGGGCTAGCGGCGAGTGAGCAGTTCTTC.

The chain carries TRBV12-3 or TRBV12-4 and TRBJ2-7; D remains ambiguous. The germline V and J ends were trimmed by 3 bases and 3 bases, with 9 bases remaining between them. The CDR3 totals 13 residues. The CDR3 loop reads CASSFGRDYEQYF. The CDR3 DNA sequence: TGTGCCAGCAGTTTTGGGCGCGACTACGAGCAGTACTTC.

This chain uses TRBV4-2 with TRBJ2-1; 8 bases match TRBD1. This CDR3 comprises 17 residues. The germline gives CDR1 LGHNA, CDR2 YNFKEQ. The V and J ends lost 1 base and 4 bases, in that order; junction bases with no gene match: 9. The CDR3 spells CASSQVSSGGEYNEQFF. The CDR3 region has the DNA TGTGCCAGCAGCCAAGTTTCGTCAGGGGGCGAATACAATGAGCAGTTCTTC.

The chain is built from TRBV4-1 and TRBJ2-1; D is undetermined. V was pared by 9 bases and J by 6 bases, with 21 bases between. Germline V lookup: CDR1 MGHRA, CDR2 YSYEKL. This CDR3 has 15 residues. The CDR3: CASRAGRVTSNEQFF. The CDR3 nucleotides read TGCGCCAGTAGGGCAGGAAGGGTCACCTCCAATGAGCAGTTCTTC.